Listed below are T cell receptor beta chains from one sample, sequenced in a study of cytomegalovirus exposure and HLA in healthy donors. Clones were sequenced by immunoSEQ multiplex PCR, and TCRdb holds only the in-frame ones, with some missing. The sample consists of about 93,000 clones, under 90% of them appearing once. Sequencing input: PBMCs. The receptors here all came from a man between 45 and 60 years old in good health and CMV-seronegative. Both conserved end residues are part of each CDR3. The D gene is left open where the match is weak. Rows may omit the clone size; those that give it use once, few, many or a size class.

CDR3,DNA,V,J,size,D
CASSTRQGPSYEQYF,TGTGCCAGCAGCACCCGACAGGGACCGTCCTACGAGCAGTACTTC,TRBV5-4,TRBJ2-7,.,TRBD1
CASSLPVGTAQETQYF,TGCGCCAGCAGCTTGCCCGTAGGGACAGCACAAGAGACCCAGTACTTC,TRBV5-1,TRBJ2-5,once,TRBD1
CASSQGTISGANVLTF,TGTGCCAGCAGCCAAGGGACTATCTCTGGGGCCAACGTCCTGACTTTC,TRBV4-2,TRBJ2-6,once,.
CASTQATNTGELFF,TGTGCCAGCACCCAGGCTACTAACACCGGGGAGCTGTTTTTT,TRBV6-5,TRBJ2-2,.,.
CASSSMIGGTDTQYF,TGTGCCAGCAGCTCTATGATTGGGGGGACAGATACGCAGTATTTT,TRBV28,TRBJ2-3,.,.
CASSLAPSGSYNEQFF,TGCGCCAGCAGCTTGGCCCCTAGCGGCTCCTACAATGAGCAGTTCTTC,TRBV5-1,TRBJ2-1,.,TRBD2
CASTEQGSGNTIYF,TGTGCCAGCACTGAACAGGGCTCTGGAAACACCATATATTTT,TRBV27,TRBJ1-3,.,.
CASSLGGTGGFNEQFF,TGCGCCAGCAGCTTGGGTGGGACAGGGGGCTTCAATGAGCAGTTCTTC,TRBV5-1,TRBJ2-1,.,TRBD1
CASRGRESGQPYEQYF,TGTGCCAGCAGGGGCCGAGAATCGGGACAGCCCTACGAGCAGTACTTC,TRBV27,TRBJ2-7,.,TRBD1
CASSLGSSGREETQYF,TGTGCCAGCAGCTTGGGGTCTAGCGGGAGGGAAGAGACCCAGTACTTC,TRBV5-4,TRBJ2-5,.,TRBD2
CASSWGHPGGTNQPQHF,TGTGCCAGCAGTTGGGGCCACCCGGGGGGCACGAATCAGCCCCAGCATTTT,TRBV27,TRBJ1-5,.,.
CASSVLGAQFGYGYTF,TGTGCCAGCAGTGTATTGGGAGCCCAGTTTGGGTATGGCTACACCTTC,TRBV2,TRBJ1-2,.,.
CASRLRGFTEAFF,TGTGCCAGCAGGCTGAGAGGGTTCACTGAAGCTTTCTTT,TRBV28,TRBJ1-1,.,.